This TCR beta chain was identified in a study of beta chain features in type 1 diabetes. The wider study: The patients were much like the healthy donors in age, gender and cell yields.

The single heparinised draw taken from each donor contained around 100 mL of blood on average. CD4+ naive, central memory, regulatory and stem cell-like memory cells were sorted via CD45RO/CCR7/CD25/CD127/CD95/CD27. Many counts were recorded for this clone. All of the isolated RNA was reverse transcribed, so expressed TCRB transcripts were sequenced. Several million reads per sample on average were obtained from naive, central memory and regulatory T cell samples. Here immunoSEQ multiplex PCR was the method, and the copy in TCRdb shows in-frame clones only, minus some. Of some 150,000 clones in the sample, 11% were seen once. Germline trimming cut 3 bases from V and 5 bases from J; bases unmatched to any gene: 8. CDR1 and CDR2 from the germline V gene are SGHDN and FVKESK. The CDR3 covers 16 residues.

This sequence was found in a man younger than 35 in good health. Specimen: central memory CD4+ T cells from blood. The chain recombines TRBV14 with TRBJ2-1; 9 nucleotides line up with TRBD1. CDR3 sequence reads: CASSQNRGLRNNEQFF. The CDR3 region has the DNA TGTGCCAGCAGCCAGAACAGGGGGCTGAGGAACAATGAGCAGTTCTTC.